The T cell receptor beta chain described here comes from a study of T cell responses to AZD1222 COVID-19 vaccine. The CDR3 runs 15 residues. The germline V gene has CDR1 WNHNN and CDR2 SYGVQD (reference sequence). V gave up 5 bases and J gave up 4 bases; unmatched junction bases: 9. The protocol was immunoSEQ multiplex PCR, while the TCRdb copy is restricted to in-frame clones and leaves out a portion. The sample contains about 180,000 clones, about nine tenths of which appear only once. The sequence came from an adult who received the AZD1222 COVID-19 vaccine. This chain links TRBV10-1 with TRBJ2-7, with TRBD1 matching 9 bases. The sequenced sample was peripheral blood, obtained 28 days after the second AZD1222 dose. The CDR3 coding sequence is TGCGCCAGCAGTCGTCCCGGGACAGGGCCTTACGAGCAGTACTTC. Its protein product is CASSRPGTGPYEQYF.